This TCR beta chain was identified during a study of T cell responses to AZD1222 COVID-19 vaccine. The CDR3 totals 14 residues. V shed 6 bases and J shed 5 bases, with 16 bases lying between them. Germline CDR1 MNHEY, CDR2 SVGAGI. Sequencing was performed with immunoSEQ multiplex PCR; in TCRdb, only in-frame clones are kept and a portion is missing. The profile covers tens of thousands of clones, with over 75% appearing a single time and over 3% taken by the ten largest. Sequencing was performed on peripheral blood, taken 28 days after the second AZD1222 dose. The J gene is TRBJ1-1, the V gene TRBV6-5; no firm D call. The sequence was obtained from an adult who received the AZD1222 COVID-19 vaccine. This CDR3 is CASRAFGVHTEAFF. The CDR3 DNA reads as TGTGCCAGCAGGGCTTTTGGGGTTCATACTGAAGCTTTCTTT.